This record looks at one TCR beta chain sequence and its context. This record comes from a study of blood T cell repertoires in COVID-19. The overall study: From the United States, Italy and Spain came samples of acute and convalescent COVID-19. T cells, B-cell-depleted T cells, or PBMCs supplied cDNA or gDNA.

The CDR3 length is 14 residues. With 4 bases removed from V and 6 bases from J, the gap between germline ends came to 12 bases. Germline assignment: CDR1 SGHAT and CDR2 FQNNGV. Original processing notes: The assay estimated nucleated cells by amplifying reference gene primers. This table comes from immunoSEQ multiplex PCR, and its TCRdb copy is limited to in-frame clones, with some not included. V, J and clone size are taken as reported in that table, and D and trimming were inferred from the DNA itself. The sample consists of roughly 110,000 clones, approximately 84% of them appearing once. The chain employs TRBV11-2 and TRBJ2-2; a possible D gene is TRBD2 (6 bases). Sequences were obtained from peripheral blood. This TCR came from a woman aged 55 to 70 with acute or convalescent COVID-19. CDR3 protein: CASSSDRDSGELFF. CDR3 sequence (DNA): TGTGCCAGCAGCTCGGATCGGGACTCCGGGGAGCTGTTTTTT.